In this sample, the clone carrying this T cell receptor (beta chain) turned up once. The authors' processing: By means of reference gene primer amplification, nucleated cell counts were estimated. Sequencing was performed with immunoSEQ multiplex PCR; in TCRdb, only in-frame clones are kept and a portion is missing. V, J and clone size are those of that table, while D and trimming were read from the DNA. Of more than 65,000 clones in the sample, approximately 80% were seen once. The entry originates in a study of blood T cell repertoires in COVID-19. Study information: From the United States, Italy and Spain came samples of acute and convalescent COVID-19. T cells, B-cell-depleted T cells, or PBMCs provided the cDNA or gDNA that served as material.

The CDR3 consists of 16 residues. Trimming removed 6 bases from V and 0 bases from J, with 17 bases in between. Germline loops: CDR1 LNHDA, CDR2 SQIVND (reference sequence). The chain has TRBV19 and TRBJ2-5; weak D call: TRBD2 (5 bases). The sample taken for sequencing was peripheral blood. The receptor's source is a man aged 55 to 70 with active or convalescent COVID-19. The CDR3 here is CASRRVSGSNQETQYF. For the CDR3, the DNA is TGTGCCAGTAGACGGGTGTCGGGGTCCAACCAAGAGACCCAGTACTTC.